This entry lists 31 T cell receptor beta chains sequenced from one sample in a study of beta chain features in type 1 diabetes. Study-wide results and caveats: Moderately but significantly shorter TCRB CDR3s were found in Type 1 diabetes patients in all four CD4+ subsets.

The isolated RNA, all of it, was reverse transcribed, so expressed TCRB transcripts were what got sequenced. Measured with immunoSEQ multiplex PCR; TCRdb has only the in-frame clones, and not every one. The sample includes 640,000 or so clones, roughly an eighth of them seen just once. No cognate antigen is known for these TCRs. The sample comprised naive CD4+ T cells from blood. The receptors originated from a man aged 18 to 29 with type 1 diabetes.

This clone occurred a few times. The CDR3 sequence is CASPRAGGTDTQYF. The CDR3 bases are TGTGCCAGCCCCAGGGCGGGGGGCACAGATACGCAGTATTTT. This sequence joins TRBV6-6 and TRBJ2-3; TRBD2 matches at 7 bases. V was pared by 8 bases and J by 1 base, with 6 bases of the junction left unmatched. Germline CDR1 and CDR2: MNHNY and SVGAGI (reference sequence). The CDR3 length is 14 residues.

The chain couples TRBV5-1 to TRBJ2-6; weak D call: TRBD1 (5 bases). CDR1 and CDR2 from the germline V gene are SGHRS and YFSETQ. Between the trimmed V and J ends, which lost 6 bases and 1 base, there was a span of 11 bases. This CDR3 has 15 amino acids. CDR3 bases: TGCGCCAGCACTCCGCAGGGATCTGGGGCCAACGTCCTGACTTTC. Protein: CASTPQGSGANVLTF.

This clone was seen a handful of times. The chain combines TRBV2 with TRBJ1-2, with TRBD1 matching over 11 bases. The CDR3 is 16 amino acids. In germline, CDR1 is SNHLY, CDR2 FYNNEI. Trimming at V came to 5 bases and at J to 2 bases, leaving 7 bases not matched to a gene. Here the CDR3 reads CASSPWTGGGNYGYTF. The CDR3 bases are TGTGCCAGCAGTCCTTGGACAGGGGGCGGAAACTATGGCTACACCTTC. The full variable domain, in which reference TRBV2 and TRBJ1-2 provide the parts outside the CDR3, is EPEVTQTPSHQVTQMGQEVILRCVPISNHLYFYWYRQILGQKVEFLVSFYNNEISEKSEIFDDQFSVERPDGSNFTLKIRSTKLEDSAMYFCASSPWTGGGNYGYTFGSGTRLTVV.

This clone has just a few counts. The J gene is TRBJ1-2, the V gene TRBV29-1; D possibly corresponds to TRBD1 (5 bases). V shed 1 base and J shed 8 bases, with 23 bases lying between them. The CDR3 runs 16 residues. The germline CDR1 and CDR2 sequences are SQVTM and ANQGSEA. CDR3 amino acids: CSVEGGGTAPFEGYTF. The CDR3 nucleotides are TGCAGCGTTGAAGGGGGGGGAACAGCTCCCTTCGAGGGCTACACCTTC.

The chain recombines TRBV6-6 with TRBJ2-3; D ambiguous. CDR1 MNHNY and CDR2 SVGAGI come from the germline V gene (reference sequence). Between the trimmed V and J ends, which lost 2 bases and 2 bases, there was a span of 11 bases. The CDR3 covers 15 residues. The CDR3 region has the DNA TGTGCCAGCAGTTACAGAGCTTATACCACAGATACGCAGTATTTT. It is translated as CASSYRAYTTDTQYF.

CDR3: CASSDWVNSPLHF. CDR3 coding DNA: TGTGCCAGCAGTGACTGGGTCAATTCACCCCTCCACTTT. The chain recombines TRBV25-1 with TRBJ1-6; the D is unclear. V lost 3 bases, J lost 7 bases, and 7 bases lay in between. Germline CDR1 and CDR2: MGHDK and SYGVNS. This CDR3 is 13 amino acids long. Full variable domain (remainder filled in from reference TRBV25-1 and TRBJ1-6): EADIYQTPRYLVIGTGKKITLECSQTMGHDKMYWYQQDPGMELHLIHYSYGVNSTEKGDLSSESTVSRIRTEHFPLTLESARPSHTSQYLCASSDWVNSPLHFGNGTRLTVT.

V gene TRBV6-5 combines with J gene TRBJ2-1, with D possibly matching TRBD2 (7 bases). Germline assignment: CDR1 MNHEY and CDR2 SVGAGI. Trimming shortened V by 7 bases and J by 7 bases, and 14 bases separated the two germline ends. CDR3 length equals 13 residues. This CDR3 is CASTGGGHNEQFF. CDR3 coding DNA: TGTGCCAGCACGGGCGGGGGCCATAATGAGCAGTTCTTC.

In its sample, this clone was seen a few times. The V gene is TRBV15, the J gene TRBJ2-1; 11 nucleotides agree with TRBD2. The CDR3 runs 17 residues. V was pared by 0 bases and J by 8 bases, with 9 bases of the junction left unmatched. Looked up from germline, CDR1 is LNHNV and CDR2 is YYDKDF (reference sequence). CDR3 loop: CATSRDGSGGAQDEQFF. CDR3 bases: TGTGCCACCAGCAGAGACGGTAGCGGGGGGGCTCAGGATGAGCAGTTCTTC.

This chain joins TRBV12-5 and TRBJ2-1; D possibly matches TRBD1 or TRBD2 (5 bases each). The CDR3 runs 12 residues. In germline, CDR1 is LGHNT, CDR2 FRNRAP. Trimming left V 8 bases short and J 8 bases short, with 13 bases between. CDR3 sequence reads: CASRGGLDEQFF. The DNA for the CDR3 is TGTGCTAGTAGGGGCGGGTTGGATGAGCAGTTCTTC.

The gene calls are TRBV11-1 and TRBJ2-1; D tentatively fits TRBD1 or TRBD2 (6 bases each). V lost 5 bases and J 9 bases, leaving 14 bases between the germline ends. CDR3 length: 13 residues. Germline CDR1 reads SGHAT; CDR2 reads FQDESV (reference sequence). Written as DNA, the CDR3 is TGTGCCAGCAGCCAGGGGACTGGGGGTGAGCAGTTCTTC. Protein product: CASSQGTGGEQFF.

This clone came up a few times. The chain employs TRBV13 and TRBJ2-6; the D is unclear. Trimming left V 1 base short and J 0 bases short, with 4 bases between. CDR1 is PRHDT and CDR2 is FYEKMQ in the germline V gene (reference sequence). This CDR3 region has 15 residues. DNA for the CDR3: TGTGCCAGCAGCTTAGAGGGCTCTGGGGCCAACGTCCTGACTTTC. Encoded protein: CASSLEGSGANVLTF.

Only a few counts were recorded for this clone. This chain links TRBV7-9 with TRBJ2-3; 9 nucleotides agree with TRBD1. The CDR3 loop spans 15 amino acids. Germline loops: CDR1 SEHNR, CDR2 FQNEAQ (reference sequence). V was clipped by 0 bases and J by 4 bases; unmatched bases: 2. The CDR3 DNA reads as TGTGCCAGCAGCTTAGCCGGGACAGGGCCAGATACGCAGTATTTT. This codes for CASSLAGTGPDTQYF.

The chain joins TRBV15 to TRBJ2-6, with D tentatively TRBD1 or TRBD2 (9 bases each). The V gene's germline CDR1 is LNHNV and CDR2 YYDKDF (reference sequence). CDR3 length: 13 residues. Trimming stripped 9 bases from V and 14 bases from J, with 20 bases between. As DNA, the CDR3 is TGTGCCACAGCGGGGGGACAGGGACGGATCCTGACTTTC. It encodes CATAGGQGRILTF.

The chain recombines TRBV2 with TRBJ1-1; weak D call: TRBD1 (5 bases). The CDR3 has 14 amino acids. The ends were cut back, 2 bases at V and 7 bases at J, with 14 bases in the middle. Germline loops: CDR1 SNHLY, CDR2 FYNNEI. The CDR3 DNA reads TGTGCCAGCAGTGAACTCCCTCCCCAGGGTGAAGCTTTCTTT. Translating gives CASSELPPQGEAFF.

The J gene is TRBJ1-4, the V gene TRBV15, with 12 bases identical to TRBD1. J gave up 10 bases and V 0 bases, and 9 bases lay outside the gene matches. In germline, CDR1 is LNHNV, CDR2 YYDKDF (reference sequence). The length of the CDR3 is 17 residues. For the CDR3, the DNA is TGTGCCACCAGCAGAGATCCTGGGGACAGGGGGCCAGGAAAACTGTTTTTT. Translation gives CATSRDPGDRGPGKLFF.

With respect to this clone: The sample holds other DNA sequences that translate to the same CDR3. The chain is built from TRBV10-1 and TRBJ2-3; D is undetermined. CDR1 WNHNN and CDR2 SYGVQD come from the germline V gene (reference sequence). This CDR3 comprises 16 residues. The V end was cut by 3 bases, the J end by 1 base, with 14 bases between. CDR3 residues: CASSEGRLAGTDTQYF. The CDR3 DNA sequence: TGCGCCAGCAGTGAAGGAAGGCTGGCAGGCACAGATACGCAGTATTTT.

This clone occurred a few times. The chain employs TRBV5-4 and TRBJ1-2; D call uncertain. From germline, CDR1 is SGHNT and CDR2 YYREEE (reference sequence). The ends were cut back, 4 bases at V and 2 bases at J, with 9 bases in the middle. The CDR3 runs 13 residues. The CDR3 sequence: CASSNRENYGYTF. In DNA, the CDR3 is TGTGCCAGCAGCAACCGGGAGAACTATGGCTACACCTTC.

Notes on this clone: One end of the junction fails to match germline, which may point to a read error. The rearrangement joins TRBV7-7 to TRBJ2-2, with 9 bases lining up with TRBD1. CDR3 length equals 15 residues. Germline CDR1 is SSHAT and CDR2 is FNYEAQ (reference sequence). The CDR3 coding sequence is TGTGCTAGCAGTCCGCCGGGACAGGGAAGCGGGGAGCTGTTTTTT. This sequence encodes CASSPPGQGSGELFF.

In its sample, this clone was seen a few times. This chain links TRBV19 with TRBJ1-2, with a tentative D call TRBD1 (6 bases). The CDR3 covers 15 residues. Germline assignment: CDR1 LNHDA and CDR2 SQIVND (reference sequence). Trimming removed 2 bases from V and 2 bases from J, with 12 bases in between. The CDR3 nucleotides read TGTGCCAGTAGTATATTCCCAGGGGTGAACTATGGCTACACCTTC. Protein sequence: CASSIFPGVNYGYTF.

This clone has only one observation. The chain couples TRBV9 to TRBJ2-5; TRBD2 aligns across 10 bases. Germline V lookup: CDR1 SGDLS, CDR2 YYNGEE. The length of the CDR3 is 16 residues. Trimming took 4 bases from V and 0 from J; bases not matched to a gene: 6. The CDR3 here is CASSILSGGHQETQYF. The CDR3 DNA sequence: TGTGCCAGCAGCATACTTAGCGGGGGGCACCAAGAGACCCAGTACTTC.

CDR3 DNA: TGTGCCAGCAGCGGGGGACAGGGGGCGAGTCAGCCCCAGCATTTT. Its translation: CASSGGQGASQPQHF. The chain is built from TRBV7-2 and TRBJ1-5, with 12 bases lining up with TRBD1. Germline trimming cut 5 bases from V and 6 bases from J; bases unmatched to any gene: 5. The CDR3 extends over 15 amino acids. CDR1 and CDR2 from the germline V gene are SGHTA and FQGNSA.

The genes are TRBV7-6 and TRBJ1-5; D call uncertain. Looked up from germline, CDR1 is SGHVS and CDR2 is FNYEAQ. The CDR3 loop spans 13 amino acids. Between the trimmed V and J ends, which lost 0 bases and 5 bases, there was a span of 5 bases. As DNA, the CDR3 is TGTGCCAGCAGCTTAGCGGATGATCAGCCCCAGCATTTT. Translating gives CASSLADDQPQHF.

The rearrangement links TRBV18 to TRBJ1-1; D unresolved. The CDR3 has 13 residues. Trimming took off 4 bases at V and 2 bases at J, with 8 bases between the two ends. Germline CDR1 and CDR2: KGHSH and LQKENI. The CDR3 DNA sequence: TGTGCCAGCTCACTCACGGCCAACACTGAAGCTTTCTTT. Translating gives CASSLTANTEAFF.

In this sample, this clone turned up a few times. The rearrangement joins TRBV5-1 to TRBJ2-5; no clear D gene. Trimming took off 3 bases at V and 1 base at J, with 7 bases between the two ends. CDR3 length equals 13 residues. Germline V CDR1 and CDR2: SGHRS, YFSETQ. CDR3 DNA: TGCGCCAGCAGCTCGGATCTCCAAGAGACCCAGTACTTC. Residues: CASSSDLQETQYF.

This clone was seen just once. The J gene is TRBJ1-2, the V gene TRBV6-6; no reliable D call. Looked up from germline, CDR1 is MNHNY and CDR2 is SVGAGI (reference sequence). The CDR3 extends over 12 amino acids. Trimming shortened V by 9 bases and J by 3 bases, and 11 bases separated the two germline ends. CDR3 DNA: TGTGCCAGTTCAGGAATGGACTATGGCTACACCTTC. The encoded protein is CASSGMDYGYTF.

CDR3 loop: CAISRDRGWQFF. The CDR3 region has the DNA TGTGCCATCAGCCGGGACAGGGGGTGGCAGTTCTTC. This chain links TRBV10-3 with TRBJ2-1, with TRBD1 matching over 11 bases. The CDR3 contains 12 residues. V was clipped by 6 bases and J by 12 bases; unmatched bases: 4. Germline loops: CDR1 ENHRY, CDR2 SYGVKD.

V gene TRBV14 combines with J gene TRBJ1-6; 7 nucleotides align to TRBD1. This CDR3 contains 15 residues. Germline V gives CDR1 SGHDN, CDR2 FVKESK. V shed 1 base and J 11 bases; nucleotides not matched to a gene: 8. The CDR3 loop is CASSQVAGQGAPLHF. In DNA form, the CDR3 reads TGTGCCAGCAGCCAAGTAGCGGGGCAGGGGGCACCCCTCCACTTT.

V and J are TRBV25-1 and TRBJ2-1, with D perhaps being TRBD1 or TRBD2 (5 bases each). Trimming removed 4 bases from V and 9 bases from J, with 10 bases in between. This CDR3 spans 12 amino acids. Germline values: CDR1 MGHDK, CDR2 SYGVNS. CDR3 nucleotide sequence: TGTGCCAGCAGTGTAACAGGAGGTGAGCAGTTCTTC. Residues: CASSVTGGEQFF. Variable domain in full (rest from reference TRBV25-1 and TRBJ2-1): EADIYQTPRYLVIGTGKKITLECSQTMGHDKMYWYQQDPGMELHLIHYSYGVNSTEKGDLSSESTVSRIRTEHFPLTLESARPSHTSQYLCASSVTGGEQFFGPGTRLTVL.

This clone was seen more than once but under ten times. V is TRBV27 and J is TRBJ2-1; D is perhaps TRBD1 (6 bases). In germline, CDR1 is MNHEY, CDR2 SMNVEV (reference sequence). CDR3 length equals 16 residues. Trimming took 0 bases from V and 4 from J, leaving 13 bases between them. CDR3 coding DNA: TGTGCCAGCAGTTTATCTTCCCGGACAGCTTACAATGAGCAGTTCTTC. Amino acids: CASSLSSRTAYNEQFF.

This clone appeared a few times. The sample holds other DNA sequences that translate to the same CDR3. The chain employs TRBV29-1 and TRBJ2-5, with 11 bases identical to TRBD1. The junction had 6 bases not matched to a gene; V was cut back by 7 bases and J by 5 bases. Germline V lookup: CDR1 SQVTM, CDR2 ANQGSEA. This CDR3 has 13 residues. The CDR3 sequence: CSAGQGARETQYF. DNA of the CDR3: TGCAGCGCCGGACAGGGGGCACGGGAGACCCAGTACTTC.

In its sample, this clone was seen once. The DNA of the CDR3 is TGTGCCAGCAGCCAATCTGGGTTTGAAGCTTTCTTT. Protein product: CASSQSGFEAFF. The gene calls are TRBV14 and TRBJ1-1, with no clear D. V lost 2 bases to trimming and J lost 7 bases, with 8 bases between them. This CDR3 comprises 12 residues. Germline CDR1 reads SGHDN; CDR2 reads FVKESK.